This is a list of T cell receptor beta chains from one sample in a study of liver allograft versus peripheral blood T cells. TCRdb reanalysed the reads using MiXCR and keeps one entry per CDR3 protein. Altogether several thousand distinct CDR3 sequences are present, 13% to 15% being singletons, with the ten largest covering approximately 3%. These receptors originate from a human patient who had a liver transplant. Certain T cells may be donor cells from the graft. The CDR3 runs from the conserved cysteine through the conserved F or W. A D gene is named only where the DNA matches it firmly. The size entry is marked missing in some rows and otherwise reads once, few, many or a size class.

J	V	D	size	DNA	CDR3
TRBJ2-5	TRBV6-6	TRBD2	medium-sized	TGTGCCAGCAGACGACCACTAGCGGGGGACCAAGAGACCCAGTACTTC	CASRRPLAGDQETQYF
TRBJ2-3	TRBV6-6	TRBD2	medium-sized	TGTGCCAGCACCCCTTCGGCACTAGCGGGGGTAGGAGATACGCAGTATTTT	CASTPSALAGVGDTQYF
TRBJ2-7	TRBV12-3/TRBV12-4	TRBD2	NA	TGTGCCAGCAGGCCGGGACTAGCCGGTTCGTACGAGCAGTACTTC	CASRPGLAGSYEQYF
TRBJ1-2	TRBV7-9	NA	medium-sized	TGTGCCAGCAGCGTTGACAGGTTCAATGGCTACACCTTC	CASSVDRFNGYTF
TRBJ1-1	TRBV11-1	NA	medium-sized	TGTGCCAGCAGCCAACCTCGAGGACAAATGAACACTGAAGCTTTCTTT	CASSQPRGQMNTEAFF
TRBJ2-7	TRBV28	TRBD1	medium-sized	TGTGCCAGCAGGGTCGCCCCAGGGACAGGGCCCTACGAGCAGTACTTC	CASRVAPGTGPYEQYF
TRBJ2-2	TRBV19	NA	medium-sized	TGTGCCAGTATCCCAAAGCGGCAGGGGGGCACCGGGGAGCTGTTTTTT	CASIPKRQGGTGELFF
TRBJ1-5	TRBV19	TRBD1	medium-sized	TGTGCCAGTAGTAGAACCGGGACAGCGAACAATCAGCCCCAGCATTTT	CASSRTGTANNQPQHF
TRBJ2-7	TRBV27	NA	medium-sized	TGTGCCAGCACTGACTCGGAACGCGAGCAGTACTTC	CASTDSEREQYF
TRBJ2-1	TRBV20-1	TRBD2	few	TGCAGTGCTAGACTAGCGGGAGCGGGGAACAATGAGCAGTTCTTC	CSARLAGAGNNEQFF
TRBJ2-5	TRBV24-1	TRBD1	medium-sized	TGTGCCACCAGTGATTCCGGGACAGGTCAACAAGAGACCCAGTACTTC	CATSDSGTGQQETQYF
TRBJ2-3	TRBV18	NA	large	TGTGCCAGCTCACCACCCACCACAGATACGCAGTATTTT	CASSPPTTDTQYF
TRBJ2-5	TRBV5-4	TRBD1	many	TGTGCCAGCAGTTACCGGGACAGACAAGAGACCCAGTACTTC	CASSYRDRQETQYF
TRBJ1-2	TRBV10-3	TRBD1	medium-sized	TGTGCCATCGGGCAGCACAGGGGACGGGAAGTAAACTATGGCTACACCTTC	CAIGQHRGREVNYGYTF
TRBJ1-1	TRBV29-1	NA	large	TGCAGCGTTTTAGGTGACCTGAACACTGAAGCTTTCTTT	CSVLGDLNTEAFF
TRBJ1-4	TRBV27	NA	medium-sized	TGTGCCAGCAGTTTTGCAGGGGAGGGTGAAAAACTGTTTTTT	CASSFAGEGEKLFF
TRBJ1-5	TRBV10-1	NA	few	TGCGCCAGCAGTAAACAGAGCAATCAGCCCCAGCATTTT	CASSKQSNQPQHF
TRBJ1-5	TRBV3-1	NA	NA	TGTGCCAGCAGCCAAGAGGCCAGCGACCAGCCCCAGCATTTT	CASSQEASDQPQHF
TRBJ1-1	TRBV5-6	TRBD1	medium-sized	TGTGCCAGCAGCAAGCTTACAGGGGTCGGAGCTTTCTTT	CASSKLTGVGAFF
TRBJ1-2	TRBV29-1	NA	large	TGCAGCGTTGTGGGGCAGGCAAATAACTATGGCTACACCTTC	CSVVGQANNYGYTF
TRBJ2-1	TRBV6-5	TRBD2	NA	TGTGCCAGCAGTTACTCGGGAACTAGCGGGGGGAATGAGCAGTTCTTC	CASSYSGTSGGNEQFF
TRBJ2-1	TRBV12-3/TRBV12-4	TRBD1	NA	TGTGCCAGCAGTTTCGGGACAGAGGACGAGCAGTTCTTC	CASSFGTEDEQFF